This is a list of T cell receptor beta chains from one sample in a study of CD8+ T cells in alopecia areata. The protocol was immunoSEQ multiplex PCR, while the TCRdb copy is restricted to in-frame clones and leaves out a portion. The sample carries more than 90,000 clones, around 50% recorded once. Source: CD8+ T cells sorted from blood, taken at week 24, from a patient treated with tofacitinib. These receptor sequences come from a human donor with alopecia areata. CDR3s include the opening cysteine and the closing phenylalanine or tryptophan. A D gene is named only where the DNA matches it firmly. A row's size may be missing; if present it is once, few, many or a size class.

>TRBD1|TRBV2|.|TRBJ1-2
CASSEARGQSLYGYTF
TGTGCCAGCAGTGAAGCGCGGGGACAGTCCCTCTATGGCTACACCTTC
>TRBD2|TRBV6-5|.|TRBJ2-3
CASSSSLRGGTDTQYF
TGTGCCAGCAGTTCCTCCCTCCGGGGGGGGACAGATACGCAGTATTTT
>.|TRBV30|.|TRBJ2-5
CAWSGRRWTANFQETQYF
TGTGCCTGGAGTGGCCGGCGGTGGACAGCAAATTTCCAAGAGACCCAGTACTTC
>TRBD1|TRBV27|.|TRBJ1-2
CASSPTGGGYGYTF
TGTGCCAGCAGTCCGACAGGGGGCGGCTATGGCTACACCTTC
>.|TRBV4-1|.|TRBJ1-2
CASSPFLDANYGYTF
TGCGCCAGCAGCCCATTCCTGGATGCTAACTATGGCTACACCTTC
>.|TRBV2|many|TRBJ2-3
CASSEALQGTDTQYF
TGTGCCAGCAGTGAAGCTCTCCAGGGGACAGATACGCAGTATTTT
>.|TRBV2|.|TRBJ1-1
CASREDRNIVATEAFF
TGTGCCAGCAGAGAAGACAGGAACATTGTCGCCACTGAAGCTTTCTTT
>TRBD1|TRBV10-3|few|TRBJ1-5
CAISEGDRVRNQPQHF
TGTGCCATCAGTGAGGGGGACAGGGTCCGGAATCAGCCCCAGCATTTT
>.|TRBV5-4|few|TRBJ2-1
CASSHGQNEQFF
TGTGCCAGCAGCCACGGACAGAATGAGCAGTTCTTC
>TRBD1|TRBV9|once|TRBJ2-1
CASSGQPGQVHNEQFF
TGTGCCAGCAGCGGCCAACCGGGACAGGTCCACAATGAGCAGTTCTTC
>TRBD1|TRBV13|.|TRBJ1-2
CASSTGQGYGYTF
TGTGCCAGCAGCACAGGACAGGGCTATGGCTACACCTTC
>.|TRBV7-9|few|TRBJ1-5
CASSLGDQPQHF
TGTGCCAGCAGCTTAGGGGACCAGCCCCAGCATTTT
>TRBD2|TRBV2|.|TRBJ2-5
CASRLRLAEEPRTETQYF
TGTGCCAGCAGACTTCGACTAGCGGAGGAACCGAGGACAGAGACCCAGTACTTC
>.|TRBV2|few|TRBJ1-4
CASSEQGTNEKLFF
TGTGCCAGCAGTGAACAGGGAACTAATGAAAAACTGTTTTTT
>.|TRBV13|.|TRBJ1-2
CASTMLGGGGYTF
TGTGCCAGCACCATGCTGGGGGGAGGAGGCTACACCTTC
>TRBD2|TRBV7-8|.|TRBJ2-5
CASSSLAEETQYF
TGTGCCAGCAGCTCACTAGCGGAAGAGACCCAGTACTTC
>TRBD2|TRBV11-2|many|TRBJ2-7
CASSLDTASGVYEQYF
TGTGCCAGCAGCTTAGATACGGCTAGCGGGGTCTACGAGCAGTACTTC
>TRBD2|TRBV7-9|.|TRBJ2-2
CASSPYRGGANTGELFF
TGTGCCAGCAGCCCTTACCGGGGGGGCGCGAACACCGGGGAGCTGTTTTTT
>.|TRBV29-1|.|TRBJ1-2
CSVVLETELNYGYTF
TGCAGCGTTGTCCTAGAGACGGAGCTTAACTATGGCTACACCTTC
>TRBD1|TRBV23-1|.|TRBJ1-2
CASSQSKDRGRATTSEDPGYTF
TGCGCCAGCAGTCAATCGAAGGACAGGGGACGAGCTACGACGAGCGAAGATCCTGGCTACACCTTC
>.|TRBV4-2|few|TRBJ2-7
CASSQGGLAYEQYF
TGTGCCAGCAGCCAAGGGGGACTCGCCTACGAGCAGTACTTC
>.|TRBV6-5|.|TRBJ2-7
CASSYEEGSYEQYF
TGTGCCAGCAGTTACGAGGAAGGGTCCTACGAGCAGTACTTC
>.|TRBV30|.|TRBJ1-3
CAWSADSGNTIYF
TGTGCCTGGAGTGCGGACTCTGGAAACACCATATATTTT
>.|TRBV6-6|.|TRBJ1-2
CASSYSGGNNDGYTF
TGTGCCAGCAGTTACTCAGGAGGGAACAATGACGGCTACACCTTC
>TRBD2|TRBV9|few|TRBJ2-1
CASSELSGVRNEQFF
TGTGCCAGCAGTGAACTTAGCGGGGTCCGCAATGAGCAGTTCTTC
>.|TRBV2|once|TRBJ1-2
CASTRTRQRDGYTF
TGTGCCAGCACTAGAACGAGGCAGCGAGATGGCTACACCTTC
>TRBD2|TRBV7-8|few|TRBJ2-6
CASSLGLAGSGANVLTF
TGTGCCAGCAGCCTGGGACTAGCGGGGAGCGGGGCCAACGTCCTGACTTTC
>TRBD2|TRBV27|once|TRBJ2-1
CASSLSKRGDNNEQFF
TGTGCCAGCAGTTTATCAAAGCGGGGGGATAACAATGAGCAGTTCTTC
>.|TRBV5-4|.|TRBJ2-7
CASSRGAREQYF
TGTGCCAGCAGCCGGGGGGCAAGGGAGCAGTACTTC
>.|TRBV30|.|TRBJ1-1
CAWSLGNTEAFF
TGTGCCTGGAGTCTGGGGAACACTGAAGCTTTCTTT
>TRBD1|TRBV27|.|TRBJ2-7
CASKGFRDRGTYEQYF
TGTGCCAGCAAGGGATTTCGGGACAGGGGCACCTACGAGCAGTACTTC
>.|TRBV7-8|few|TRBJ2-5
CASSRLKGRQETQYF
TGTGCCAGCAGTAGGCTAAAGGGCCGTCAGGAGACCCAGTACTTC
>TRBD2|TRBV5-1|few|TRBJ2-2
CASSLVLAGMNTGELFF
TGCGCCAGCAGCTTGGTTCTAGCGGGTATGAACACCGGGGAGCTGTTTTTT
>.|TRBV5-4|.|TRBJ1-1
CASSPGPPDSRSTEAFF
TGTGCCAGCAGCCCGGGCCCCCCGGACAGTCGTTCCACTGAAGCTTTCTTT
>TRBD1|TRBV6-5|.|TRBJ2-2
CASSLTGSNTGELFF
TGTGCCAGCAGTTTGACAGGGTCGAACACCGGGGAGCTGTTTTTT
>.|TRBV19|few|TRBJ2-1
CASSQITESSYNEQFF
TGTGCCAGTAGTCAAATAACAGAGAGCTCCTACAATGAGCAGTTCTTC
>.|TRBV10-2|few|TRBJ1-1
CASSEKGRTEAFF
TGCGCCAGCAGTGAGAAGGGTCGGACTGAAGCTTTCTTT
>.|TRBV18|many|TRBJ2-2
CASSPTQHLNTGELFF
TGTGCCAGCTCTCCCACTCAGCATCTGAACACCGGGGAGCTGTTTTTT
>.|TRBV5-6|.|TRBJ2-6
CASSLDLANGANVLTF
TGTGCCAGCAGCTTGGATTTGGCAAATGGGGCCAACGTCCTGACTTTC
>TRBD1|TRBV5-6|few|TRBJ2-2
CASSLRETGGLGELFF
TGTGCCAGCAGCTTGCGTGAGACAGGGGGCCTCGGGGAGCTGTTTTTT
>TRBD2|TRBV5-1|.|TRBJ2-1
CASSPELAGGEEQFF
TGCGCCAGCAGCCCCGAACTAGCGGGGGGTGAAGAGCAGTTCTTC
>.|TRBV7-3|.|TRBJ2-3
CASSYAGEFTDTQYF
TGTGCCAGCAGCTATGCAGGGGAGTTCACGGATACGCAGTATTTT
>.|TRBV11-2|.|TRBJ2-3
CASSPPVDTQYF
TGTGCCAGCAGCCCCCCAGTAGATACGCAGTATTTT
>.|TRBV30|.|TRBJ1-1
CAWATQGTHTEAFF
TGTGCCTGGGCTACCCAGGGGACGCACACTGAAGCTTTCTTT
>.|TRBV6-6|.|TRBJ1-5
CASSYGSQPQHF
TGTGCCAGCAGTTACGGGAGTCAGCCCCAGCATTTT
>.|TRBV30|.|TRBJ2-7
CAWSPRDGAVTYEQYF
TGTGCCTGGAGCCCCAGAGATGGGGCGGTTACCTACGAGCAGTACTTC
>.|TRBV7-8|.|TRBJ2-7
CASSLSTAYEQYF
TGTGCCAGCAGCTTAAGTACAGCTTACGAGCAGTACTTC
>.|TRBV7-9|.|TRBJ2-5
CASSLVLQETQYF
TGTGCCAGCAGCCTAGTCCTGCAAGAGACCCAGTACTTC